The next 11 T cell receptor beta chains were all read from a single sample in a study of spatial heterogeneity in lung cancer. Indicated time point: blood at routine non-recurrence follow-up after resection. Without sorting, whole RNA was sequenced from tumor, nontumor lung or frozen PBMC. TCRdb redid the calling of the 5' RACE reads with MiXCR, one entry per CDR3 protein. The sample holds more than 95,000 distinct CDR3 sequences, more than 9% seen once. The specimen comprised PBMCs, sampled at follow-up. These receptors all come from a male donor with early-stage non-small cell lung cancer.

In its sample, this clonotype was seen many times. The chain combines TRBV6-2 or TRBV6-3 with TRBJ1-5; the D gene is possibly TRBD1 (6 bases). CDR3 length: 13 amino acids. Germline-derived CDR1 and CDR2 are MNHEY and SVGEGT. The V end was cut by 7 bases, the J end by 4 bases, with 11 bases between. DNA of the CDR3: TGTGCCAGCACAGGAAGGGGGAATCAGCCCCAGCATTTT. It encodes CASTGRGNQPQHF.

This clonotype was seen many times. This chain links TRBV9 with TRBJ1-2, with D maybe TRBD1 (6 bases). The germline gives CDR1 SGDLS, CDR2 YYNGEE. V lost 0 bases to trimming and J lost 0 bases, with 18 bases between them. The CDR3 length is 18 residues. CDR3 region: CASSVGFALRTANYGYTF. CDR3 DNA: TGTGCCAGCAGCGTAGGGTTCGCTTTGCGGACAGCTAACTATGGCTACACCTTC. The variable domain in full, completed from reference TRBV9 and TRBJ1-2, reads DSGVTQTPKHLITATGQRVTLRCSPRSGDLSVYWYQQSLDQGLQFLIQYYNGEERAKGNILERFSAQQFPDLHSELNLSSLELGDSALYFCASSVGFALRTANYGYTFGSGTRLTVV.

The sample holds many counts of this clonotype. The rearrangement joins TRBV29-1 to TRBJ1-2; TRBD1 might be the D (5 bases). Germline V gene data show CDR1 as SQVTM and CDR2 as ANQGSEA. V was pared by 3 bases and J by 4 bases, with 12 bases between. The CDR3 loop spans 13 amino acids. The CDR3 nucleotides read TGCAGCGTTGAGAGGGGCGCGGTCTATGGCTACACCTTC. This gives the protein CSVERGAVYGYTF.

This clonotype was seen at least ten times. V is TRBV7-2 and J is TRBJ2-7; maybe TRBD1 (6 bases). Germline V lookup: CDR1 SGHTA, CDR2 FQGNSA. V lost 6 bases to trimming and J lost 4 bases, with 22 bases between them. The CDR3 runs to 16 residues. CDR3 residues: CASSLARGATLYEQYF. CDR3 DNA sequence: TGTGCCAGCAGTCTTGCCAGGGGAGCGACGCTTTACGAGCAGTACTTC.

This rearrangement joins TRBV11-1 to TRBJ1-2; D call uncertain. Germline values: CDR1 SGHAT, CDR2 FQDESV (reference sequence). Trimming took off 4 bases at V and 1 base at J, with 10 bases between the two ends. CDR3 length equals 14 residues. CDR3 in DNA: TGTGCCAGCAGCTACACCGGTTATAACTATGGCTACACCTTC. Protein sequence: CASSYTGYNYGYTF.

This clonotype was seen many times. In DNA form, the CDR3 reads TGCGCCAGCAGCTTACCGGGACAGACGCTGAATGAGCAGTTCTTC. Residues: CASSLPGQTLNEQFF. The V and J genes are TRBV5-1 and TRBJ2-1; 7 bases match TRBD1. CDR1 is SGHRS and CDR2 is YFSETQ in the germline V gene. The CDR3 covers 15 residues. V trimming: 2 bases; J trimming: 7 bases; junction bases outside the gene matches: 9.

The table lists this clonotype with a few counts. The V call is TRBV10-1, the J call TRBJ2-2; D call uncertain. This CDR3 region has 11 residues. Trimming pared 5 bases from V and 16 bases from J, leaving 14 bases between. CDR1 is WNHNN and CDR2 is SYGVQD in the germline V gene (reference sequence). CDR3 DNA: TGCGCCAGCAGTCTACCATCTAGGCCGTTTTTT. The encoded protein is CASSLPSRPFF.

The J gene is TRBJ2-5, the V gene TRBV29-1; 8 nucleotides match TRBD2. J lost 5 bases, V lost 4 bases, and 9 bases had no gene match. From germline, CDR1 is SQVTM and CDR2 ANQGSEA. This CDR3 contains 14 residues. CDR3 sequence reads: CSVGTGLGMETQYF. CDR3 nucleotide sequence: TGCAGCGTTGGGACGGGACTAGGTATGGAGACCCAGTACTTC.

There are many counts of this clonotype. CDR3 sequence reads: CASSWDGMNTEAFF. The DNA of the CDR3 is TGTGCCAGCAGTTGGGACGGAATGAACACTGAAGCTTTCTTT. The chain employs TRBV28 and TRBJ1-1, with TRBD1 as a possible D gene (5 bases). This CDR3 has 14 amino acids. Germline-derived CDR1 and CDR2 are MDHEN and SYDVKM. Trimming pared 4 bases from V and 0 bases from J, leaving 9 bases between.

The chain uses TRBV10-3 and TRBJ2-7; D is unclear. V was trimmed by 6 bases and J by 1 base, leaving 7 bases between them. This CDR3 has 12 residues. Germline CDR1 is ENHRY and CDR2 is SYGVKD. CDR3 protein: CAISPDSYEQYF. The CDR3 DNA is TGTGCCATCAGCCCCGATTCCTACGAGCAGTACTTC.

This clonotype occurred many times. The gene calls are TRBV10-3 and TRBJ1-6; D gene ambiguous. With 8 bases removed from V and 7 bases from J, the gap between germline ends came to 15 bases. The CDR3 sequence is 14 residues long. Germline lookup yields CDR1 ENHRY and CDR2 SYGVKD. This CDR3 reads CAILQDLRNSPLHF. The CDR3 DNA reads TGTGCCATCCTCCAGGACTTGAGGAATTCACCCCTCCACTTT.